This TCR beta chain was observed in a study of blood T cell repertoires in COVID-19. Background on the study: There were acute and convalescent COVID-19 samples, and they came from the United States, Italy and Spain.

Source study methods: Estimated nucleated cell counts came from reference gene primer amplification. The table came from immunoSEQ multiplex PCR; TCRdb's copy has only in-frame clones and leaves some out. That table supplies the V and J calls and clone size; D and trimming were determined from the DNA. This sample has a few hundred thousand clones, with approximately 82% found just once. The source is a man aged 35-49 years who had recovered from COVID-19. Material: peripheral blood.

Here the CDR3 reads CASSQSGDQETQYF. CDR3 nucleotide sequence: TGTGCCAGCAGCCAAAGCGGGGACCAAGAGACCCAGTACTTC. V usage is TRBV3-1 (or the pseudogene TRBV3-2) and J usage is TRBJ2-5; TRBD2 matches at 7 bases. V shed 2 bases, J shed 0 bases, and the junction held 0 bases outside the gene matches. CDR3 length: 14 residues. Germline V lookup: CDR1 LGHDT, CDR2 YNNKEL (reference sequence).